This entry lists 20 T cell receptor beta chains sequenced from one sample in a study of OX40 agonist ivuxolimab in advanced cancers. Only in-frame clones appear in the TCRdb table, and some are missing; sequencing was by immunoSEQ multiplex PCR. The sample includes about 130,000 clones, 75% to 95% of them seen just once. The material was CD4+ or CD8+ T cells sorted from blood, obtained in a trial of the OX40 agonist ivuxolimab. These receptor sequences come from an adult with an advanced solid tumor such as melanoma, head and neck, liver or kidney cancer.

The CDR3 nucleotides read TGTGCCAGCAGTTTATCAAGGCAAACCTACGAGCAGTACTTC. Its translation is CASSLSRQTYEQYF. This chain connects TRBV27 to TRBJ2-7, with unresolved D. V was pared by 0 bases and J by 2 bases, with 8 bases between. This CDR3 spans 14 amino acids. Looked up from germline, CDR1 is MNHEY and CDR2 is SMNVEV (reference sequence).

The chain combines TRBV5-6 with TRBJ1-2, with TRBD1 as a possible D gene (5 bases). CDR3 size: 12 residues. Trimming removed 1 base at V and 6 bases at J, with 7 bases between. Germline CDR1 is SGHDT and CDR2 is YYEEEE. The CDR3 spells CASSLWGDGYTF. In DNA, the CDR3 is TGTGCCAGCAGCTTGTGGGGGGATGGCTACACCTTC.

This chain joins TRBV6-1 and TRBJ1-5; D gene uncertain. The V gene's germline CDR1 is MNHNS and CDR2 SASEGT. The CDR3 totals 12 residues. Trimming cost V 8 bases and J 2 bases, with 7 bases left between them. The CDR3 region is CASGLGNQPQHF. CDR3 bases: TGTGCCAGCGGGTTGGGCAATCAGCCCCAGCATTTT.

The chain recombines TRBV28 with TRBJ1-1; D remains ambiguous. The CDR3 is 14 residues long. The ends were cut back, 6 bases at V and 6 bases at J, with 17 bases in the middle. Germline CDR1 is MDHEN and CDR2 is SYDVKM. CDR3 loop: CASSLTHTPSEAFF. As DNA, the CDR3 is TGTGCCAGCAGCCTGACCCACACCCCTTCTGAAGCTTTCTTT.

The CDR3 DNA sequence: TGTGCCAGCAGTCGACTAGCGGACTACACTTACGAGCAGTACTTC. The encoded protein is CASSRLADYTYEQYF. The chain uses TRBV9 and TRBJ2-7, with TRBD2 matching 9 bases. The CDR3 totals 15 residues. The V segment lost 5 bases and the J segment 4 bases; nucleotides outside the gene matches: 10. The germline gives CDR1 SGDLS, CDR2 YYNGEE.

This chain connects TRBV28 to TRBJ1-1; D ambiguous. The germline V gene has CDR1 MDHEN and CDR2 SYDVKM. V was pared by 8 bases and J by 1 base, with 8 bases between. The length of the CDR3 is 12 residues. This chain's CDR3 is CASDATNTEAFF. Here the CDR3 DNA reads TGTGCCAGCGACGCTACGAACACTGAAGCTTTCTTT.

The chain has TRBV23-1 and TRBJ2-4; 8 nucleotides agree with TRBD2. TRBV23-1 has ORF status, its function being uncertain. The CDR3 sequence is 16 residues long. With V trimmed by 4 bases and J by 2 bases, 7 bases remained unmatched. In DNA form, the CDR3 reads TGCGCCAGCAGTCGCCTACGGGGGGGGACCAAAAACATTCAGTACTTC. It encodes CASSRLRGGTKNIQYF.

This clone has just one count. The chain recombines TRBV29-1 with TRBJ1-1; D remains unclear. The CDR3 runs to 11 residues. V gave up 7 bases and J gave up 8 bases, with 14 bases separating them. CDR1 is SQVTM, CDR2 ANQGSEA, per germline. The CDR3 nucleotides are TGCAGCGCCTCGGAAACAGCCGAAGCTTTCTTT. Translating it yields CSASETAEAFF.

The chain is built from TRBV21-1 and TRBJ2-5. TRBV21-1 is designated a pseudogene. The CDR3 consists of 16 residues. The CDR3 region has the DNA TGTGCCAGCAGCAAAGCGCGGGACACACCTCAAGAGACCCAGTACTTC. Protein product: CASSKARDTPQETQYF.

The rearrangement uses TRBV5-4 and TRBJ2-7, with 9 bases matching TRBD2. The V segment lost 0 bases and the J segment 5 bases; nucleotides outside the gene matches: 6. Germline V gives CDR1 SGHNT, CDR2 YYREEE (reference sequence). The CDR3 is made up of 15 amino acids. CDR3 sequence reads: CASSLDGSGSHEQYF. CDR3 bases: TGTGCCAGCAGCTTGGACGGTAGCGGGAGTCACGAGCAGTACTTC.

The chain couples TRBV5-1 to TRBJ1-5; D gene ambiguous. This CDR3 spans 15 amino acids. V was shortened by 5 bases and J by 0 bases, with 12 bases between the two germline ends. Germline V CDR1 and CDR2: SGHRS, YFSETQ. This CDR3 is CASRPDVSSNQPQHF. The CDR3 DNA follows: TGCGCCAGCAGACCGGATGTCTCTAGCAATCAGCCCCAGCATTTT.

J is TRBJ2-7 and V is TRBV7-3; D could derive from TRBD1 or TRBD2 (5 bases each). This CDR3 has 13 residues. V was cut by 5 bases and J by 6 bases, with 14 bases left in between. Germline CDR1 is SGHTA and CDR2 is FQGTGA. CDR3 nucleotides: TGTGCCAGCAGCCTCGGGACCGGGGCCGAGCAGTACTTC. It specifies CASSLGTGAEQYF. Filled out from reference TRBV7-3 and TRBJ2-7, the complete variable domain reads GAGVSQTPSNKVTEKGKYVELRCDPISGHTALYWYRQSLGQGPEFLIYFQGTGAADDSGLPNDRFFAVRPEGSVSTLKIQRTERGDSAVYLCASSLGTGAEQYFGPGTRLTVT.

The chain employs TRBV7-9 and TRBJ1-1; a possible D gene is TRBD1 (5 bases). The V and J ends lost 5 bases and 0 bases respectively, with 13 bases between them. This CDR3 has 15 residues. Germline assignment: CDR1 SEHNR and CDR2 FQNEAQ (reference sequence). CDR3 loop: CASSVRGYMNTEAFF. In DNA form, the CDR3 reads TGTGCCAGCAGCGTTCGGGGCTACATGAACACTGAAGCTTTCTTT.

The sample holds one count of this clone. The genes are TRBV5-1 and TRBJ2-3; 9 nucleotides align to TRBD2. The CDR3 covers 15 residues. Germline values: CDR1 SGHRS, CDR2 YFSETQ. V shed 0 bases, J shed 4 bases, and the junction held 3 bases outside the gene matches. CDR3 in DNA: TGCGCCAGCAGCTTGGATGCGGGAGGGGCAGATACGCAGTATTTT. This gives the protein CASSLDAGGADTQYF.

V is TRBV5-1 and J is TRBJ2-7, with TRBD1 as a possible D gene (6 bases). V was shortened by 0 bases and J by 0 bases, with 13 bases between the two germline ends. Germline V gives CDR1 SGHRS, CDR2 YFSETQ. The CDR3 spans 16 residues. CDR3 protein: CASSLEGVVGSYEQYF. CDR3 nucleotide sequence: TGCGCCAGCAGCTTGGAGGGGGTCGTCGGCTCCTACGAGCAGTACTTC.

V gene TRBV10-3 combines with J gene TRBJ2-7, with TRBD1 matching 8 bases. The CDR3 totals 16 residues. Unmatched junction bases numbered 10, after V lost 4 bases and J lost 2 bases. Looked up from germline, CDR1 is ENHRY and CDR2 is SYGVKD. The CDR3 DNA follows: TGTGCCATCAGTGGCCAGGGGGCAGGGGGCCCCTACGAGCAGTACTTC. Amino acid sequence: CAISGQGAGGPYEQYF.

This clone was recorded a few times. CDR3 in amino acids: CASSREGSDTQYF. CDR3 DNA sequence: TGTGCCAGTAGTAGGGAGGGGTCAGATACGCAGTATTTT. The chain is built from TRBV19 and TRBJ2-3, with TRBD2 identical over 7 bases. CDR3 size: 13 residues. Germline V gene lookup returns CDR1 LNHDA and CDR2 SQIVND (reference sequence). The ends lost 4 bases at V and 4 bases at J; junction bases unmatched: 2.

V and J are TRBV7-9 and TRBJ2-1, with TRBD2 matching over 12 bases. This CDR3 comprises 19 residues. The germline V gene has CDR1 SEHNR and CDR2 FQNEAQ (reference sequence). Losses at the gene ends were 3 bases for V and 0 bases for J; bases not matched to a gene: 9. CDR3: CASSLGLAGGMSSYNEQFF. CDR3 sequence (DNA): TGTGCCAGCAGCTTGGGGCTAGCGGGAGGGATGAGCTCCTACAATGAGCAGTTCTTC. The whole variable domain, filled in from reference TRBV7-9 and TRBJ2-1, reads DTGVSQNPRHKITKRGQNVTFRCDPISEHNRLYWYRQTLGQGPEFLTYFQNEAQLEKSRLLSDRFSAERPKGSFSTLEIQRTEQGDSAMYLCASSLGLAGGMSSYNEQFFGPGTRLTVL.

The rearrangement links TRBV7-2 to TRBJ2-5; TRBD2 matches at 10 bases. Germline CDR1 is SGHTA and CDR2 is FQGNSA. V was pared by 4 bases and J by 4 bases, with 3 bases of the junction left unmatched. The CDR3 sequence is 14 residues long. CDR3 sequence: CASSSIAGGETQYF. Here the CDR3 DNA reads TGTGCCAGCAGCTCGATAGCGGGGGGAGAGACCCAGTACTTC.

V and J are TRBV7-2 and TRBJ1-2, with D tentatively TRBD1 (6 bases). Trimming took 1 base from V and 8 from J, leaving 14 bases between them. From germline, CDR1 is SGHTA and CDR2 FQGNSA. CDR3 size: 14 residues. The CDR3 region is CASSLGPQGRGYTF. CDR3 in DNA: TGTGCCAGCAGCTTAGGTCCACAGGGCAGGGGCTACACCTTC.